This T cell receptor (beta chain) was recovered during a study of control samples from healthy donors and cancer patients. The germline V gene has CDR1 SGHVS and CDR2 FNYEAQ. The CDR3 runs to 15 residues. Trimming cost V 6 bases and J 7 bases, with 18 bases left between them. Profiling relied on immunoSEQ multiplex PCR, and the TCRdb table lists in-frame clones only, not all of them. Among some 120,000 clones listed, around 93% were seen once. The sequenced sample consisted of blood. The chain carries TRBV7-6 and TRBJ1-4, with D perhaps matching TRBD1 (6 bases). This TCR came from a man between 18 and 29 years old in good health. The CDR3 reads CASSLRGGLGEKLFF. The DNA of the CDR3 is TGTGCCAGCAGTCTTAGGGGGGGGCTAGGTGAAAAACTGTTTTTT.